Listed below are T cell receptor beta chains from one sample, sequenced in a study of cytomegalovirus exposure and HLA in healthy donors. Data came from immunoSEQ multiplex PCR; TCRdb stores just in-frame clones and leaves some out. The sample records about 98,000 clones, approximately 82% being singletons. Sequences were obtained from PBMCs. The receptor set was obtained from a female donor in good health and CMV-seropositive. The CDR3 runs from the conserved cysteine through the conserved F or W. Fields, in order: clone size, J gene, V gene, D gene, CDR3 protein, CDR3 DNA. The D gene is left open where the match is weak. The size field is filled for only some rows; it gives once, few, many or a size class.

>-|TRBJ2-1|TRBV4-2|TRBD2
CASSSGASYNEQFF
TGTGCCAGCAGTAGCGGGGCCTCCTACAATGAGCAGTTCTTC
>-|TRBJ1-5|TRBV7-2|-
CASSLVSGSNQPQHF
TGTGCCAGCAGCTTAGTTTCAGGGAGCAATCAGCCCCAGCATTTT
>-|TRBJ2-3|TRBV4-1|-
CASSQEKRDTQYF
TGCGCCAGCAGCCAAGAAAAGCGGGATACGCAGTATTTT
>-|TRBJ1-2|TRBV10-3|-
CAISDGAMNYGYTF
TGTGCCATCAGTGATGGAGCAATGAACTATGGCTACACCTTC
>-|TRBJ1-1|TRBV6-6|TRBD1
CASRPGQTNTEAFF
TGTGCCAGCAGGCCGGGACAGACGAACACTGAAGCTTTCTTT
>-|TRBJ2-5|TRBV2|-
CASRRQETQYF
TGTGCCAGCAGACGGCAAGAGACCCAGTACTTC
>-|TRBJ1-1|TRBV27|TRBD1
CASTDRGRTEAFF
TGTGCCAGCACAGACAGGGGGCGGACTGAAGCTTTCTTT
>-|TRBJ2-3|TRBV2|TRBD2
CASRRGGTDTQYF
TGTGCCAGCAGGCGGGGGGGCACAGATACGCAGTATTTT
>-|TRBJ2-5|TRBV7-9|-
CASSSPGQRYQETQYF
TGTGCCAGCAGCTCTCCTGGACAGCGGTACCAAGAGACCCAGTACTTC
>-|TRBJ2-7|TRBV4-1|TRBD2
CASSPGPGLATYEQYF
TGCGCCAGCAGCCCAGGACCGGGACTAGCAACGTACGAGCAGTACTTC
>-|TRBJ1-2|TRBV2|-
CASSDLRTGNYGYTF
TGTGCCAGCAGTGATCTCCGAACAGGGAACTATGGCTACACCTTC
>-|TRBJ2-7|TRBV6-5|-
CASSPYESSYEQYF
TGTGCCAGCAGCCCCTACGAGAGCTCCTACGAGCAGTACTTC
>few|TRBJ2-1|TRBV2|-
CASSHGYNFF
TGTGCCAGCAGCCACGGTTATAACTTCTTC
>-|TRBJ2-7|TRBV5-4|TRBD1
CASSLYKTGPYEQYF
TGTGCCAGCAGCCTATACAAGACAGGGCCCTACGAGCAGTACTTC
>-|TRBJ2-7|TRBV7-9|-
CASSSRGAGEIDEQYF
TGTGCCAGCAGCTCTCGGGGGGCGGGGGAGATCGACGAGCAGTACTTC
>-|TRBJ2-7|TRBV28|TRBD1
CASSLTGVTSYEQYF
TGTGCCAGCAGTTTGACAGGGGTTACAAGTTACGAGCAGTACTTC
>-|TRBJ1-4|TRBV5-1|-
CASSLKAGEKLFF
TGCGCCAGCAGCTTAAAGGCGGGGGAAAAACTGTTTTTT
>-|TRBJ2-1|TRBV5-4|TRBD1
CASTRTGGYNEQFF
TGTGCCAGCACCAGGACAGGGGGCTACAATGAGCAGTTCTTC
>-|TRBJ2-2|TRBV28|-
CASSPVKLRVTGELFF
TGTGCCAGCAGTCCCGTTAAACTGCGGGTAACCGGGGAGCTGTTTTTT
>-|TRBJ1-2|TRBV21-1|-
CASSSKRRDGRYGYTF
TGTGCCAGCAGCTCAAAGCGGCGGGACGGGCGCTATGGCTACACCTTC
>-|TRBJ1-1|TRBV19|TRBD1
CASSIGTGGNTEAFF
TGTGCCAGTAGTATCGGGACAGGAGGGAACACTGAAGCTTTCTTT
>once|TRBJ1-2|TRBV10-3|-
CASEDSGPSNYGYTF
TGTGCCAGCGAGGACAGTGGCCCTTCTAACTATGGCTACACCTTC
>few|TRBJ1-1|TRBV6-6|TRBD1
CASSQGQGAYTEAFF
TGTGCCAGCAGTCAAGGTCAGGGGGCTTACACTGAAGCTTTCTTT
>-|TRBJ2-7|TRBV7-6|TRBD2
CASSLAPSGGYEQYF
TGTGCCAGCAGCTTAGCGCCTAGCGGAGGCTACGAGCAGTACTTC
>once|TRBJ1-1|TRBV9|-
CASSPRGGVTNTEAFF
TGTGCCAGCAGCCCCCGTGGGGGGGTTACTAACACTGAAGCTTTCTTT
>-|TRBJ1-1|TRBV13|-
CASSFRGENTEAFF
TGTGCCAGCAGCTTTAGGGGTGAGAACACTGAAGCTTTCTTT
>few|TRBJ1-2|TRBV6-4|TRBD1
CASSDSIGQGWGGYTF
TGTGCCAGCAGTGACTCAATAGGACAGGGATGGGGTGGCTACACCTTC
>once|TRBJ1-2|TRBV19|-
CASHFSTSYGYTF
TGTGCCAGTCACTTCTCGACTAGCTATGGCTACACCTTC
>-|TRBJ2-1|TRBV28|TRBD2
CASTDSGSSGDNEQFF
TGTGCCAGCACTGATAGCGGGAGCTCTGGGGACAATGAGCAGTTCTTC
>-|TRBJ2-2|TRBV6-5|TRBD1
CASRGQARTGELFF
TGTGCCAGCAGGGGACAGGCCCGCACCGGGGAGCTGTTTTTT
>-|TRBJ1-5|TRBV28|-
CASSFETPRRQPQHF
TGTGCCAGCAGTTTTGAAACACCCCGGCGGCAGCCCCAGCATTTT
>few|TRBJ1-1|TRBV5-1|-
CASSEGGAEAFF
TGCGCCAGCAGTGAGGGAGGGGCTGAAGCTTTCTTT